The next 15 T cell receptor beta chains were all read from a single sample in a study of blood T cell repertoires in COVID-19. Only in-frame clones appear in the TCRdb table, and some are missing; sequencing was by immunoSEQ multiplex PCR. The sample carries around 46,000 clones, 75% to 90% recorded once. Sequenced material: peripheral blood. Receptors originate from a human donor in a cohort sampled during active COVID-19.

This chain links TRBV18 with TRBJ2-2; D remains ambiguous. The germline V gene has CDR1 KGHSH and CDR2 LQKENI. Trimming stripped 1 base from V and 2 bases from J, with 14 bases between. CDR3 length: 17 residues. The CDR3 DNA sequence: TGTGCCAGCTCACCACGGTTCGAACAGACAAACACCGGGGAGCTGTTTTTT. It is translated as CASSPRFEQTNTGELFF.

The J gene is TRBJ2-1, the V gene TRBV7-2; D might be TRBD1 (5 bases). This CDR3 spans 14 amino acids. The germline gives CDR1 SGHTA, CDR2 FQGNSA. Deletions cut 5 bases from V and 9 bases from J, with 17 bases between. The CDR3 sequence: CASSTMDRRGEQFF. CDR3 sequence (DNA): TGTGCCAGCAGCACGATGGACCGAAGGGGTGAGCAGTTCTTC.

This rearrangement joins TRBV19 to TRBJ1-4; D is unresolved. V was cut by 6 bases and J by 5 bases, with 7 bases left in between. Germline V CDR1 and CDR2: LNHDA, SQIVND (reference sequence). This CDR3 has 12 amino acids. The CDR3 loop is CASRYQNEKLFF. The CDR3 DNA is TGTGCCAGTAGGTATCAGAATGAAAAACTGTTTTTT.

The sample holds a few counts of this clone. The CDR3 loop is CASSDSGTSGGDTQYF. In nucleotides, the CDR3 is TGTGCCAGCAGTGACTCCGGGACTAGCGGGGGGGATACGCAGTATTTT. The chain is built from TRBV6-4 and TRBJ2-3, with 15 bases fitting TRBD2. V shed 0 bases and J 6 bases; nucleotides not matched to a gene: 1. Germline V gene lookup returns CDR1 MRHNA and CDR2 SNTAGT. The CDR3 contains 16 residues.

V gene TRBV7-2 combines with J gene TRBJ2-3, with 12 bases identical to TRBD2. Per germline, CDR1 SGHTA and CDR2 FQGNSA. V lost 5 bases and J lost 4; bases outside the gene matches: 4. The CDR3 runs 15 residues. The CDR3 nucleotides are TGTGCCAGCAGCATATCTAGCGGGGGGGCAGATACGCAGTATTTT. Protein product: CASSISSGGADTQYF. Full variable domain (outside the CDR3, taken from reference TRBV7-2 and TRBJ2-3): GAGVSQSPSNKVTEKGKDVELRCDPISGHTALYWYRQSLGQGLEFLIYFQGNSAPDKSGLPSDRFSAERTGGSVSTLTIQRTQQEDSAVYLCASSISSGGADTQYFGPGTRLTVL.

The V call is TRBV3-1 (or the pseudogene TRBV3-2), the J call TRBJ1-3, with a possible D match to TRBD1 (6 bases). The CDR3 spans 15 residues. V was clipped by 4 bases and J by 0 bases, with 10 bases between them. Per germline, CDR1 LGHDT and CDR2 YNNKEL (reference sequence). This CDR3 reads CASSLGQNSGNTIYF. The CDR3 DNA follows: TGTGCCAGCAGCCTCGGACAGAACTCTGGAAACACCATATATTTT.

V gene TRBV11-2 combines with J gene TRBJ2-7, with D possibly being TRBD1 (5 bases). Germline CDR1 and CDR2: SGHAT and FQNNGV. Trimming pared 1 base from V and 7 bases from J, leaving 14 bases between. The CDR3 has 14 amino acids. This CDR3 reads CASSLVLGVGEQYF. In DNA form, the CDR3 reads TGTGCCAGCAGCTTAGTCTTAGGGGTGGGGGAGCAGTACTTC. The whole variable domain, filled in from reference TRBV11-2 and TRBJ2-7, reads EAGVAQSPRYKIIEKRQSVAFWCNPISGHATLYWYQQILGQGPKLLIQFQNNGVVDDSQLPKDRFSAERLKGVDSTLKIQPAKLEDSAVYLCASSLVLGVGEQYFGPGTRLTVT.

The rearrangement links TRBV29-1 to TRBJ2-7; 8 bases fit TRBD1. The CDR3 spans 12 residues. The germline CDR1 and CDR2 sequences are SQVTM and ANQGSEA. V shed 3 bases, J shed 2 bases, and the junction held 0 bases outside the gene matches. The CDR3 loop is CSVEDRAYEQYF. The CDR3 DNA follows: TGCAGCGTTGAGGACAGGGCCTACGAGCAGTACTTC.

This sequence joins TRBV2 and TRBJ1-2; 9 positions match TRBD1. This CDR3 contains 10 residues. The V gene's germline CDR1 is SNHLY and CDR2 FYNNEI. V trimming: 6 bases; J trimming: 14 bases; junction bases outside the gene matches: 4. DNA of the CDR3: TGTGCCAGCAGACAGGGGGCGCAAACCTTC. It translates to CASRQGAQTF.

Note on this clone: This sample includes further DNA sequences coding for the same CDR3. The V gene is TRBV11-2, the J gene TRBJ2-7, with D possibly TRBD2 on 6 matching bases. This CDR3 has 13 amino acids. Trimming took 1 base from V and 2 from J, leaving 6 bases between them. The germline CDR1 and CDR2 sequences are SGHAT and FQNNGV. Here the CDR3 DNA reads TGTGCCAGCAGCTTAGCGGGGGCCTACGAGCAGTACTTC. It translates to CASSLAGAYEQYF.

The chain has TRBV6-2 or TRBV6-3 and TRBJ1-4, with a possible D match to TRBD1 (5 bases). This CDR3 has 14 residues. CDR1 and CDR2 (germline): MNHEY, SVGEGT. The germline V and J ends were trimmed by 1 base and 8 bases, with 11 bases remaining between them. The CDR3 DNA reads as TGTGCCAGCAGTTACTTTGGCAGGGCAGAAAAACTGTTTTTT. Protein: CASSYFGRAEKLFF.

CDR3 sequence: CASSESGLRGATQYF. The CDR3 DNA reads as TGTGCCAGCAGCGAGAGCGGGCTCCGGGGAGCGACCCAGTACTTC. This chain uses TRBV9 with TRBJ2-5; possibly TRBD2 for D (6 bases). With 3 bases removed from V and 7 bases from J, the gap between germline ends came to 19 bases. The CDR3 loop spans 15 amino acids. Germline CDR1 is SGDLS and CDR2 is YYNGEE.

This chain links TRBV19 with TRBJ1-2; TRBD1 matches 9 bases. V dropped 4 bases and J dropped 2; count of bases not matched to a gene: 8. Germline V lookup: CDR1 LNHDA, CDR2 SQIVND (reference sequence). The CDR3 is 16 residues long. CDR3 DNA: TGTGCCAGTAGTAATCTTCGACAGGGGGTAAACTATGGCTACACCTTC. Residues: CASSNLRQGVNYGYTF.

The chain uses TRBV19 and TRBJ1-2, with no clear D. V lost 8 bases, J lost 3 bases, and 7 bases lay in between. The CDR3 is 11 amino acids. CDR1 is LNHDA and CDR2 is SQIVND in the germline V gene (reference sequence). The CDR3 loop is CASATYYGYTF. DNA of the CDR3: TGTGCCAGTGCTACCTACTATGGCTACACCTTC.

CDR3 nucleotide sequence: TGTGCCTGGACCAGGACACTCGGACCCGGGGGTTCACCCCTCCACTTT. Its translation: CAWTRTLGPGGSPLHF. The V gene is TRBV30, the J gene TRBJ1-6; D possibly corresponds to TRBD1 (5 bases). There are 16 residues in the CDR3. V gave up 4 bases and J gave up 9 bases, with 22 bases separating them. Looked up from germline, CDR1 is GTSNPN and CDR2 is SVGIG (reference sequence).